These 12 T cell receptor beta chains came from one sample sequenced in a study of CD8 T cells in Susac syndrome. Reverse transcription used about 0.45 to 1 ug RNA and random hexamers. One entry per CDR3 protein, called by TCRdb with MiXCR from the immunoSEQ multiplex PCR reads. The table shows roughly 80,000 distinct CDR3 sequences, with roughly nine tenths occurring only once. Source material: CD8+ T cells from PBMCs. All receptors come from a human donor with multiple sclerosis.

This chain links TRBV9 with TRBJ2-3, with unresolved D. This CDR3 is built from 12 residues. The V end lost 3 bases, the J end lost 3 bases, and 5 bases lay between the germline ends. Germline CDR1 SGDLS, CDR2 YYNGEE. The CDR3 region has the DNA TGTGCCAGCAGCGCCAATACAGATACGCAGTATTTT. Its protein product is CASSANTDTQYF.

The chain couples TRBV7-9 to TRBJ1-1, with unresolved D. Germline CDR1 reads SEHNR; CDR2 reads FQNEAQ (reference sequence). CDR3 length equals 14 residues. V lost 2 bases, J lost 0 bases, and 7 bases lay in between. The CDR3 is CASSLPALNTEAFF. The CDR3 coding sequence is TGTGCCAGCAGCTTACCGGCTTTGAACACTGAAGCTTTCTTT.

The DNA of the CDR3 is TGTGCCAGCAGTCAGAGAGGCGATAGCAATCAGCCCCAGCATTTT. This translates into CASSQRGDSNQPQHF. The V call is TRBV28, the J call TRBJ1-5, with no clear D. V was pared by 5 bases and J by 0 bases, with 11 bases between. Germline values: CDR1 MDHEN, CDR2 SYDVKM. The CDR3 spans 15 residues.

This clonotype was seen only once. The CDR3 DNA sequence: TGTGCCACCAGCCCGCCGACAGAGGAAGAGACCCAGTACTTC. Its protein product is CATSPPTEEETQYF. This chain links TRBV15 with TRBJ2-5, with D tentatively TRBD1 (5 bases). The CDR3 totals 14 residues. Germline loops: CDR1 LNHNV, CDR2 YYDKDF (reference sequence). Trimming cost V 5 bases and J 3 bases, with 13 bases left between them.

The chain employs TRBV6-5 and TRBJ2-3; D is unresolved. Deletions cut 0 bases from V and 0 bases from J, with 7 bases between. Germline V gene lookup returns CDR1 MNHEY and CDR2 SVGAGI. The CDR3 runs 15 residues. CDR3 DNA: TGTGCCAGCAGTTACTCGATTTCTAGCACAGATACGCAGTATTTT. Its protein product is CASSYSISSTDTQYF.

Only one count was recorded for this clonotype. The V and J genes are TRBV19 and TRBJ1-2, with 7 bases identical to TRBD1. After removal of 9 bases from V and 6 bases from J, the junction contained 4 bases not matched to a gene. Per germline, CDR1 LNHDA and CDR2 SQIVND (reference sequence). The CDR3 totals 11 residues. The CDR3 DNA follows: TGTGCCAGCTCGACAGGGAATGGCTACACCTTC. Amino acids: CASSTGNGYTF.

This rearrangement joins TRBV5-4 to TRBJ2-3; no reliable D call. V lost 0 bases to trimming and J lost 3 bases, with 2 bases between them. This CDR3 region has 12 residues. Germline CDR1 reads SGHNT; CDR2 reads YYREEE (reference sequence). The DNA for the CDR3 is TGTGCCAGCAGCTTGGAAACAGATACGCAGTATTTT. Translation: CASSLETDTQYF.

The chain is built from TRBV27 and TRBJ2-1; D remains ambiguous. This CDR3 is built from 11 residues. Trimming took 2 bases from V and 10 from J, leaving 6 bases between them. CDR1 and CDR2 (germline): MNHEY, SMNVEV (reference sequence). The CDR3 is CASSLAGEQFF. Here the CDR3 DNA reads TGTGCCAGCAGTTTAGCAGGCGAGCAGTTCTTC.

This chain links TRBV28 with TRBJ2-1, with TRBD2 matching over 7 bases. Germline V lookup: CDR1 MDHEN, CDR2 SYDVKM. Trimming took 6 bases from V and 7 from J; bases not matched to a gene: 6. The CDR3 spans 13 residues. CDR3 coding DNA: TGTGCCAGCAGGTTTGGACTAGAGAATGAGCAGTTCTTC. Its protein is CASRFGLENEQFF.

The count of this clonotype is one. The chain carries TRBV27 and TRBJ2-7; TRBD2 might be the D (6 bases). Germline V gene sequence: CDR1 MNHEY, CDR2 SMNVEV (reference sequence). Deletions cut 4 bases from V and 3 bases from J, with 22 bases between. This CDR3 contains 17 residues. This CDR3 reads CASSSPLAAGKLYEQYF. CDR3 nucleotide sequence: TGTGCCAGCAGTTCACCCTTAGCAGCGGGCAAGCTCTACGAGCAGTACTTC.

V and J are TRBV27 and TRBJ2-7; 9 bases align to TRBD1. CDR3 size: 15 residues. Trimming at V came to 4 bases and at J to 3 bases, leaving 7 bases not matched to a gene. Germline V gene lookup returns CDR1 MNHEY and CDR2 SMNVEV (reference sequence). CDR3 nucleotides: TGTGCCAGCAGTTCCTGGACAGGGGTAGACTACGAGCAGTACTTC. Translated: CASSSWTGVDYEQYF.

V and J are TRBV9 and TRBJ1-1; possible D gene TRBD1, 6 bases. Germline lookup yields CDR1 SGDLS and CDR2 YYNGEE. Trimming removed 6 bases at V and 0 bases at J, with 15 bases between. The CDR3 covers 15 residues. CDR3 nucleotide sequence: TGTGCCAGCACCCGGAGTGGACAGCTGAACACTGAAGCTTTCTTT. As protein: CASTRSGQLNTEAFF.